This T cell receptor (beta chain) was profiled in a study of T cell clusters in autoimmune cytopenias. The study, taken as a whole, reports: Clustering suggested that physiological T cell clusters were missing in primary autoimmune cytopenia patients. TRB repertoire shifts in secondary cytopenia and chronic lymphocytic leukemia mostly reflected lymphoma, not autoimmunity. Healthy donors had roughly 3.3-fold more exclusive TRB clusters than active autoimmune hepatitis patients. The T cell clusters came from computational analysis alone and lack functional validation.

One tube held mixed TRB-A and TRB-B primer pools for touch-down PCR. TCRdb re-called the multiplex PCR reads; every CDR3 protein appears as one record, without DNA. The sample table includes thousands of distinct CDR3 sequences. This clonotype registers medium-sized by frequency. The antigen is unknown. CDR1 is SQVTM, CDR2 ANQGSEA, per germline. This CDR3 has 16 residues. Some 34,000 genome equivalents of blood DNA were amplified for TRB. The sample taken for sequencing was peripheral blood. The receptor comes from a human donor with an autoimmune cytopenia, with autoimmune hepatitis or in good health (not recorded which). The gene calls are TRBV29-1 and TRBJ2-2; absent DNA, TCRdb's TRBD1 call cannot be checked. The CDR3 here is CSVEDRGQGWTGELFF.